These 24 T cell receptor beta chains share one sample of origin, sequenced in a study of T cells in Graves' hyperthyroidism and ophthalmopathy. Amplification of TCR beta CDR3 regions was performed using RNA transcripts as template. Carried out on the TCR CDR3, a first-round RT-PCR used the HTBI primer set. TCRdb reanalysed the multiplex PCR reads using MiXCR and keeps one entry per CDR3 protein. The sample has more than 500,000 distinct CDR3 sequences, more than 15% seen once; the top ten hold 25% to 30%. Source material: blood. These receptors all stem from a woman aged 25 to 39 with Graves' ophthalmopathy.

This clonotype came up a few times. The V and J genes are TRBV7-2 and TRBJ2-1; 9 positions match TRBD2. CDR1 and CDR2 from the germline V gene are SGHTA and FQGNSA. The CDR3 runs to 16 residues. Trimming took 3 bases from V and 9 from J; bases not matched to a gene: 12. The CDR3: CASSFLTSGSLLEQFF. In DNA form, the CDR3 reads TGTGCCAGCAGCTTTCTGACTAGCGGATCACTCCTTGAGCAGTTCTTC.

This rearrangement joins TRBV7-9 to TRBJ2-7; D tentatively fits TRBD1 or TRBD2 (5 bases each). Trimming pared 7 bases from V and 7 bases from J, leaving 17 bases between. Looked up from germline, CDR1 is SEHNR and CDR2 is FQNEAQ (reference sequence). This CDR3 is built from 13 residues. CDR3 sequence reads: CASTPGAPGEQYF. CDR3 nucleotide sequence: TGTGCCAGCACCCCCGGGGCCCCCGGTGAGCAGTACTTC.

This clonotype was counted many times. This chain's CDR3 is CASSHEKTGYTF. CDR3 bases: TGTGCCAGCTCACACGAGAAAACTGGCTACACCTTC. V gene TRBV18 combines with J gene TRBJ1-2; unclear D gene. CDR3 length equals 12 residues. Germline V gene data show CDR1 as KGHSH and CDR2 as LQKENI. V shed 4 bases and J shed 7 bases, with 10 bases lying between them. Full variable domain (missing parts from reference TRBV18 and TRBJ1-2): NAGVMQNPRHLVRRRGQEARLRCSPMKGHSHVYWYRQLPEEGLKFMVYLQKENIIDESGMPKERFSAEFPKEGPSILRIQQVVRGDSAAYFCASSHEKTGYTFGSGTRLTVV.

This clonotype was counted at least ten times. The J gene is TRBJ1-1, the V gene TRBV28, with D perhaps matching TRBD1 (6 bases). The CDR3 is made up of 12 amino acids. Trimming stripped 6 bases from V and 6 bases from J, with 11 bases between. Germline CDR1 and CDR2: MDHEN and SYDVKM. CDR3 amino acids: CASRQGAAEAFF. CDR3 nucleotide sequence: TGTGCCAGCAGACAGGGTGCGGCTGAAGCTTTCTTT.

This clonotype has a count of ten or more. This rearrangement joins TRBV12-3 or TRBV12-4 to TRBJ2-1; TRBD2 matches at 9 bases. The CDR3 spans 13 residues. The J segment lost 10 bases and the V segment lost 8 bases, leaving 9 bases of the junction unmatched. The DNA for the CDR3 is TGTGCCAGCGGGATTAGCGGGAGTCGCGAGCAGTTCTTC. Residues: CASGISGSREQFF.

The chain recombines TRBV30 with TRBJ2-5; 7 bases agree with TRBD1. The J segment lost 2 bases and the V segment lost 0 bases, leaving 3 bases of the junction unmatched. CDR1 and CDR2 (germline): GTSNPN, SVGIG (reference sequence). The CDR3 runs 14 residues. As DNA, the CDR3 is TGTGCCTGGAGTGTGGGACAGAATCAAGAGACCCAGTACTTC. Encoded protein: CAWSVGQNQETQYF.

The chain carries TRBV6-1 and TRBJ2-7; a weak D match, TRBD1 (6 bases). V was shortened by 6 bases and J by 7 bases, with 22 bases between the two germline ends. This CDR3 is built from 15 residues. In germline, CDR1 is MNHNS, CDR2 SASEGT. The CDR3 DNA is TGTGCCAGCAGCCTTCAGGGGTCGGGGCTTCTTGAGCAGTACTTC. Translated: CASSLQGSGLLEQYF.

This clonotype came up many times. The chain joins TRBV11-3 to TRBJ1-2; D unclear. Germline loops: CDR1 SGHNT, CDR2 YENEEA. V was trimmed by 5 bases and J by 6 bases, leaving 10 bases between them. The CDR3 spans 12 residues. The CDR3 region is CASSDGFNGYTF. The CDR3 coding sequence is TGTGCCAGCAGCGACGGATTTAATGGCTACACCTTC.

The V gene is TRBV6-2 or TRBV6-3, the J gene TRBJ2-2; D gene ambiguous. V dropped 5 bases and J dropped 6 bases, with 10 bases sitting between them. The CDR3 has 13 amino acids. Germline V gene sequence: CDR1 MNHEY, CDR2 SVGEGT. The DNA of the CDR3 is TGTGCCAGCAGTCCTACAGAGCCCGGGGAGCTGTTTTTT. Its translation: CASSPTEPGELFF.

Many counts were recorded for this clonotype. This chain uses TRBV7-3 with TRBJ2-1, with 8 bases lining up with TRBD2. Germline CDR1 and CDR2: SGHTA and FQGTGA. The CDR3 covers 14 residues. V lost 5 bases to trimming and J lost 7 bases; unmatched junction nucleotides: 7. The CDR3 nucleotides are TGTGCCAGCAGCCTCGGGACTAGTATGAATGAGCAGTTCTTC. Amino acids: CASSLGTSMNEQFF.

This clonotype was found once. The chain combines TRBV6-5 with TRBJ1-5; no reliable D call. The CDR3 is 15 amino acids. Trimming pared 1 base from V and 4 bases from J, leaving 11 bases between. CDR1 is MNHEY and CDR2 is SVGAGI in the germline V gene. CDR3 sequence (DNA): TGTGCCAGCAGTTACTTTAGCAGGACTAATCAGCCCCAGCATTTT. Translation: CASSYFSRTNQPQHF.

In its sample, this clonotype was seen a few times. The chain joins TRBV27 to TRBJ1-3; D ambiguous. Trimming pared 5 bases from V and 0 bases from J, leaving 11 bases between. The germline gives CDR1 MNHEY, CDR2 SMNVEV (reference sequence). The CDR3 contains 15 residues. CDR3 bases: TGTGCCAGCAGTCTAGGATCTTCCTCTGGAAACACCATATATTTT. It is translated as CASSLGSSSGNTIYF.

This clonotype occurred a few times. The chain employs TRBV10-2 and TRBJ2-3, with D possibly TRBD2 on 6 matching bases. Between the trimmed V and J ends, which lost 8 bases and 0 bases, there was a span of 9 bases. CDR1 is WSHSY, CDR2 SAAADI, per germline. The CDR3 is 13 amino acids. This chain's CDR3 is CASGGTSTDTQYF. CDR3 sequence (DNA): TGCGCCAGCGGGGGGACTAGCACAGATACGCAGTATTTT.

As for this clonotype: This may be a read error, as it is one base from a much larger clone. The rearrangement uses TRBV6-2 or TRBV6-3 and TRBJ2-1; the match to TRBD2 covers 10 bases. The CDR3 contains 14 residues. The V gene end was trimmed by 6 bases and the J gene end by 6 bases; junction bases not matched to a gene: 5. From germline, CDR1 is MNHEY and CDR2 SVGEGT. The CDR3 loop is CASRQAGGPNEQFF. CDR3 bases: TGTGCCAGCAGGCAAGCGGGAGGGCCCAATGAGCAGTTCTTC.

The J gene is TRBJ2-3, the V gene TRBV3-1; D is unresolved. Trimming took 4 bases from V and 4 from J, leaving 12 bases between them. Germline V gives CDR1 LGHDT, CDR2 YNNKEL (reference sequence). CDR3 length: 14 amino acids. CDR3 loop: CASSPTARADTQYF. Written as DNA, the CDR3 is TGTGCCAGCAGCCCCACGGCCCGGGCAGATACGCAGTATTTT.

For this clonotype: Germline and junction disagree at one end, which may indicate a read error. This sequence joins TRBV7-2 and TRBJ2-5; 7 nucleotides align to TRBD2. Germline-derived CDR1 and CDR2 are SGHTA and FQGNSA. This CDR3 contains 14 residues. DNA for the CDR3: TGTGCCACCAGCCTCGACCGGGAGGAAGAGACCCAGTACTTC. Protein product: CATSLDREEETQYF.

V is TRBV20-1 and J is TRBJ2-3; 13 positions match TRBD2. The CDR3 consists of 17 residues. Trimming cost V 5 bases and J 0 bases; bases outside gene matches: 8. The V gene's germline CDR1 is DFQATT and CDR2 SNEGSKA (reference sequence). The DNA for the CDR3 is TGCAGTGCTTTAGCCGGGACTAGCGGGAAAAGCACAGATACGCAGTATTTT. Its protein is CSALAGTSGKSTDTQYF.

The CDR3 reads CASTGTIGGELFF. CDR3 nucleotides: TGTGCCAGCACCGGGACTATCGGTGGGGAGCTGTTTTTT. V gene TRBV9 combines with J gene TRBJ2-2, with TRBD2 matching over 7 bases. Trimming took 6 bases from V and 8 from J; bases not matched to a gene: 7. Per the germline V gene, CDR1 is SGDLS and CDR2 is YYNGEE. This CDR3 region has 13 residues.

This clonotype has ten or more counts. The DNA for the CDR3 is TGTGCCAGCAGCCAAGATATGTCTAACGAGCAGTACTTC. As protein: CASSQDMSNEQYF. J is TRBJ2-7 and V is TRBV3-1, with D hard to call. The V and J ends lost 0 bases and 5 bases respectively, with 8 bases between them. The germline gives CDR1 LGHDT, CDR2 YNNKEL (reference sequence). The CDR3 covers 13 residues.

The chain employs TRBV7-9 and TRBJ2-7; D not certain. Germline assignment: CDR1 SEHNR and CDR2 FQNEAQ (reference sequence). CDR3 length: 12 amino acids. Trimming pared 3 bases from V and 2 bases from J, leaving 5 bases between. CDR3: CASSFYPYEQYF. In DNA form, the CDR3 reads TGTGCCAGCAGCTTTTATCCCTACGAGCAGTACTTC.

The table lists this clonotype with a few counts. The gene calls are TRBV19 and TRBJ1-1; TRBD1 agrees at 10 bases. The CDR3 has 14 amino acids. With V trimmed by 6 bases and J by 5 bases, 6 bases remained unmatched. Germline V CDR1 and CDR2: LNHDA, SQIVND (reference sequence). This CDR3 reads CASRYGTGVTEAFF. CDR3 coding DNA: TGTGCCAGTAGGTACGGGACAGGGGTTACTGAAGCTTTCTTT.

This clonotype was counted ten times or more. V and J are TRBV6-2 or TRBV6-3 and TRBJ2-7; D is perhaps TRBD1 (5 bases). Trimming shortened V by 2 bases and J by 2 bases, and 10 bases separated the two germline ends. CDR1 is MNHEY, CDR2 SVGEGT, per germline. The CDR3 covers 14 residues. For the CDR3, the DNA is TGTGCCAGCAGTTACCGGGCAGGGACCTACGAGCAGTACTTC. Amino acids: CASSYRAGTYEQYF.

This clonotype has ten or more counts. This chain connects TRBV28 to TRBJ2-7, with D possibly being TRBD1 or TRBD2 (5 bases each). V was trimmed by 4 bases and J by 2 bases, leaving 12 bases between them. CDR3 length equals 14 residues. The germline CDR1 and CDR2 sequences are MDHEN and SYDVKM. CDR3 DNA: TGTGCCAGCAGTTCCGGGGCCGATCCCTACGAGCAGTACTTC. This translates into CASSSGADPYEQYF.

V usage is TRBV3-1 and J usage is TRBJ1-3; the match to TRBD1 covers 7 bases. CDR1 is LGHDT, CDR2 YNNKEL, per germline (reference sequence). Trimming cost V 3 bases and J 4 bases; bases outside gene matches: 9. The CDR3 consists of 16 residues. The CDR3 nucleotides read TGTGCCAGCAGCCACGACAGGGCCGGGGCGGGAAACACCATATATTTT. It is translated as CASSHDRAGAGNTIYF.